The sample holds a few counts of the clone carrying this T cell receptor (beta chain). Its matching antigen is unknown. Trimming cost V 0 bases and J 0 bases, with 10 bases left between them. CDR1 is SGHDT, CDR2 YYEEEE, per germline. The CDR3 runs 16 residues. This record belongs to a study of regulatory T cells in long-lasting Graves disease. Study results and limitations: Sampling was limited to peripheral blood rather than thyroid tissue.

Arm-PCR of CDR3 regions and iRepertoire HTBI primers were used to build TCR beta libraries. In the original workflow: Identified segments across samples numbered roughly 60 TRBV and 14 to 15 TRBJ. From the multiplex PCR reads, TCRdb called clonotypes with MiXCR, one entry per CDR3 protein. TCRdb, not the original authors, processed these V and J calls. The sample lists roughly 500,000 distinct CDR3 sequences, 13% occurring once. As for time point: newly diagnosed GD, antithyroid drugs for less than 3 months. There was RNA extracted from PBMCs, and the TCR library was made from it. In addition, the sample was reused for a study of T cells in Graves' hyperthyroidism and ophthalmopathy. That source adds: Uncontrolled infection, other autoimmune disease, pregnancy or lactation excluded patients.

The sequencing here drew on peripheral blood mononuclear cells (PBMCs), taken at new diagnosis, from a patient treated with antithyroid drugs. This TCR came from a man younger than 45 with Graves disease. The chain uses TRBV5-6 and TRBJ2-1; tentative D call: TRBD2 (5 bases). The CDR3, as DNA: TGTGCCAGCAGCTTGGCGATAGCGTCCTCCTACAATGAGCAGTTCTTC. Translating gives CASSLAIASSYNEQFF.